This passage covers 27 T cell receptor beta chains from one sample sequenced in a study of identifying expanded T cells in peripheral blood. Here immunoSEQ multiplex PCR was the method, and the copy in TCRdb shows in-frame clones only, minus some. Counted here are some 78,000 clones, around nine tenths occurring once; the ten biggest clones make up under 20%. Sequenced: blood. These receptors originate from a person aged 18-69 years in good health.

The chain couples TRBV7-9 to TRBJ1-1; 7 bases align to TRBD1. The germline gives CDR1 SEHNR, CDR2 FQNEAQ (reference sequence). Germline trimming cut 4 bases from V and 1 base from J; bases unmatched to any gene: 6. The CDR3 is made up of 15 amino acids. The DNA of the CDR3 is TGTGCCAGCAGCTCCTACAGGGGCCCGAACACTGAAGCTTTCTTT. As protein: CASSSYRGPNTEAFF.

The chain uses TRBV5-6 and TRBJ1-2; 7 bases fit TRBD1. Trimming took 6 bases from V and 7 from J; bases not matched to a gene: 9. The CDR3 has 13 amino acids. CDR1 is SGHDT and CDR2 is YYEEEE in the germline V gene. The CDR3 sequence: CASNFRGNGGYTF. Here the CDR3 DNA reads TGTGCCAGCAACTTCAGGGGGAACGGTGGCTACACCTTC.

The J gene is TRBJ2-1, the V gene TRBV27; a weak D match, TRBD2 (5 bases). The CDR3 contains 13 residues. Trimming removed 8 bases at V and 9 bases at J, with 17 bases between. Germline values: CDR1 MNHEY, CDR2 SMNVEV (reference sequence). The CDR3: CASHPTRNGEQFF. CDR3 DNA sequence: TGTGCCAGCCACCCCACTAGGAACGGTGAGCAGTTCTTC.

The chain links TRBV6-6 to TRBJ1-1; D uncertain. V shed 5 bases and J shed 3 bases, with 10 bases lying between them. This CDR3 contains 13 residues. The germline V gene has CDR1 MNHNY and CDR2 SVGAGI (reference sequence). The CDR3 loop reads CASSTTRDTEAFF. The DNA of the CDR3 is TGTGCCAGCAGTACCACAAGGGACACTGAAGCTTTCTTT.

V is TRBV7-2 and J is TRBJ1-1; unclear D gene. This CDR3 is 13 amino acids long. Germline values: CDR1 SGHTA, CDR2 FQGNSA. V lost 5 bases and J lost 1, with 8 bases in between. The CDR3 loop reads CASSLVTNTEAFF. In DNA form, the CDR3 reads TGTGCCAGCAGCCTCGTAACGAACACTGAAGCTTTCTTT.

There are a few counts of this clone. The chain recombines TRBV5-6 with TRBJ1-1; unclear D gene. In germline, CDR1 is SGHDT, CDR2 YYEEEE. CDR3 length equals 12 residues. V gave up 6 bases and J gave up 1 base, with 7 bases separating them. Here the CDR3 reads CASTKWNTEAFF. CDR3 sequence (DNA): TGTGCCAGCACCAAATGGAACACTGAAGCTTTCTTT.

The rearrangement joins TRBV6-5 to TRBJ2-1; TRBD2 agrees at 7 bases. Germline V gene sequence: CDR1 MNHEY, CDR2 SVGAGI. The CDR3 totals 16 residues. The V and J ends lost 4 bases and 8 bases, in that order; junction bases with no gene match: 14. The DNA for the CDR3 is TGTGCCAGCAGTTCGCATCGGGGGGAAAGGGTCGATGAGCAGTTCTTC. This codes for CASSSHRGERVDEQFF.

The chain has TRBV27 and TRBJ1-3, with D unclear. V was shortened by 5 bases and J by 0 bases, with 11 bases between the two germline ends. Germline CDR1 is MNHEY and CDR2 is SMNVEV (reference sequence). The CDR3 is 15 residues long. This CDR3 is CASSPFSYSGNTIYF. As DNA, the CDR3 is TGTGCCAGCAGTCCCTTCAGTTACTCTGGAAACACCATATATTTT.

The chain joins TRBV2 to TRBJ2-4; D may match TRBD1 or TRBD2 (5 bases each). The germline CDR1 and CDR2 sequences are SNHLY and FYNNEI. V lost 7 bases to trimming and J lost 7 bases, with 23 bases between them. This CDR3 has 16 residues. The CDR3 loop is CASNEGPRIGANIQYF. In nucleotides, the CDR3 is TGTGCCAGCAACGAGGGACCCCGGATTGGGGCCAACATTCAGTACTTC.

The V gene is TRBV5-1, the J gene TRBJ1-1, with a possible D match to TRBD1 (5 bases). CDR1 is SGHRS, CDR2 YFSETQ, per germline. Trimming pared 4 bases from V and 0 bases from J, leaving 16 bases between. The CDR3 consists of 16 residues. Here the CDR3 reads CASSRSSRAMNTEAFF. The CDR3 DNA reads TGCGCCAGCAGCCGATCGAGCAGGGCCATGAACACTGAAGCTTTCTTT.

This rearrangement joins TRBV29-1 to TRBJ1-4; 9 nucleotides match TRBD1. The CDR3 has 12 residues. The ends lost 4 bases at V and 6 bases at J; junction bases unmatched: 0. Germline values: CDR1 SQVTM, CDR2 ANQGSEA. The CDR3 sequence is CSVGTGDEKLFF. Written as DNA, the CDR3 is TGCAGCGTTGGGACAGGGGATGAAAAACTGTTTTTT. The full variable domain, rest sourced from reference TRBV29-1 and TRBJ1-4, is SAVISQKPSRDICQRGTSLTIQCQVDSQVTMMFWYRQQPGQSLTLIATANQGSEATYESGFVIDKFPISRPNLTFSTLTVSNMSPEDSSIYLCSVGTGDEKLFFGSGTQLSVL.

The rearrangement links TRBV4-3 to TRBJ1-2; TRBD1 is a possible D gene (6 bases). The CDR3 is made up of 17 amino acids. Germline V gives CDR1 LGHNA, CDR2 YSLEER. The ends were cut back, 4 bases at V and 2 bases at J, with 20 bases in the middle. For the CDR3, the DNA is TGCGCCAGCAGCCGGTCCTTAAGGGGGGGAGCCAACTATGGCTACACCTTC. This gives the protein CASSRSLRGGANYGYTF.

The chain uses TRBV5-4 and TRBJ2-1; 9 bases agree with TRBD1. After removal of 4 bases from V and 1 base from J, the junction contained 9 bases not matched to a gene. CDR3 length: 17 amino acids. Germline V lookup: CDR1 SGHNT, CDR2 YYREEE (reference sequence). CDR3 residues: CASSGGQGTESYNEQFF. The CDR3, as DNA: TGTGCCAGCAGCGGCGGACAGGGGACGGAATCCTACAATGAGCAGTTCTTC.

V is TRBV23-1 and J is TRBJ2-1, with a weak D call TRBD2 (5 bases). TRBV23-1 is an ORF, and what it does is uncertain. V gave up 0 bases and J gave up 2 bases, with 14 bases separating them. This CDR3 contains 17 residues. The CDR3 is CASSQSEDFGPYNEQFF. CDR3 coding DNA: TGCGCCAGCAGTCAATCGGAGGACTTTGGCCCCTACAATGAGCAGTTCTTC.

This chain uses TRBV28 with TRBJ1-6; 7 bases are a match to TRBD1. Per germline, CDR1 MDHEN and CDR2 SYDVKM. V shed 6 bases and J 6 bases; nucleotides not matched to a gene: 8. The CDR3 runs 15 residues. CDR3: CASSKSDRVNSPLHF. The CDR3 DNA reads as TGTGCCAGCAGCAAAAGCGACAGGGTTAATTCACCCCTCCACTTT. Variable domain in full (rest from reference TRBV28 and TRBJ1-6): DVKVTQSSRYLVKRTGEKVFLECVQDMDHENMFWYRQDPGLGLRLIYFSYDVKMKEKGDIPEGYSVSREKKERFSLILESASTNQTSMYLCASSKSDRVNSPLHFGNGTRLTVT.

V gene TRBV21-1 combines with J gene TRBJ1-2; TRBD1 is the table's D call, not checked against the DNA. TRBV21-1 is flagged as a pseudogene. The CDR3 extends over 14 amino acids. The CDR3: CASSKAGVWYGYTF. The CDR3 DNA is TGTGCCAGCAGCAAAGCAGGGGTATGGTATGGCTACACCTTC.

The genes are TRBV5-1 and TRBJ2-1; the D gene could be TRBD1 or TRBD2 (5 bases each). Trimming took 0 bases from V and 3 from J, leaving 7 bases between them. CDR1 is SGHRS, CDR2 YFSETQ, per germline. CDR3 length equals 14 residues. For the CDR3, the DNA is TGCGCCAGCAGCTTGGGTGGGGGCTACAATGAGCAGTTCTTC. Encoded protein: CASSLGGGYNEQFF.

The rearrangement uses TRBV7-6 and TRBJ2-5, with 7 nucleotides matching TRBD1. In germline, CDR1 is SGHVS, CDR2 FNYEAQ. J lost 1 base, V lost 5 bases, and 7 bases had no gene match. The CDR3 totals 15 residues. The CDR3 sequence is CASSVISGGQETQYF. The CDR3 DNA reads TGTGCCAGCAGCGTTATCTCAGGGGGCCAAGAGACCCAGTACTTC.

In this sample, this clone turned up once. The chain joins TRBV6-5 to TRBJ2-3; D is unresolved. Germline lookup yields CDR1 MNHEY and CDR2 SVGAGI. The CDR3 length is 13 residues. The V end lost 2 bases, the J end lost 2 bases, and 5 bases lay between the germline ends. For the CDR3, the DNA is TGTGCCAGCAGTTACACCAACACAGATACGCAGTATTTT. It yields the protein CASSYTNTDTQYF.

The chain has TRBV4-3 and TRBJ1-1; D might be TRBD1 (5 bases). There are 14 residues in the CDR3. Deletions cut 4 bases from V and 1 base from J, with 10 bases between. Germline-derived CDR1 and CDR2 are LGHNA and YSLEER. CDR3 sequence: CASSLGPPNTEAFF. In DNA, the CDR3 is TGCGCCAGCAGCCTGGGACCGCCGAACACTGAAGCTTTCTTT.

V gene TRBV21-1 combines with J gene TRBJ1-5; TRBD1 is the table's D call and was not checked against the DNA. TRBV21-1 is reported as a pseudogene. This CDR3 comprises 17 residues. The CDR3 bases are TGTGCCAGCAGCAAAGTGGGAGGACAGGGTTCAAATCAGCCCCAGCATTTT. Amino acids: CASSKVGGQGSNQPQHF.

The chain joins TRBV9 to TRBJ2-5, with D unclear. CDR1 and CDR2 (germline): SGDLS, YYNGEE. The CDR3 has 15 residues. Trimming shortened V by 4 bases and J by 5 bases, and 18 bases separated the two germline ends. The chain's CDR3 is CASSPPFRFVETQYF. Here the CDR3 DNA reads TGTGCCAGCAGCCCCCCCTTTCGGTTTGTCGAGACCCAGTACTTC.

This clone occurred a few times. This sequence joins TRBV6-4 and TRBJ2-2, with 7 positions matching TRBD2. Trimming removed 6 bases from V and 1 base from J; junction bases left unmatched: 2. This CDR3 region has 14 residues. CDR1 is MRHNA and CDR2 is SNTAGT in the germline V gene. This CDR3 reads CASRTSQNTGELFF. CDR3 nucleotides: TGTGCCAGCAGGACTAGCCAGAACACCGGGGAGCTGTTTTTT.

The chain uses TRBV15 and TRBJ2-5; weak D call: TRBD1 (5 bases). There are 16 residues in the CDR3. The germline V and J ends were trimmed by 4 bases and 3 bases, with 18 bases remaining between them. Per germline, CDR1 LNHNV and CDR2 YYDKDF (reference sequence). The CDR3 nucleotides are TGTGCCACCAGCATAGTCGGGTTGGGGCAGAAAGAGACCCAGTACTTC. Residues: CATSIVGLGQKETQYF.

The chain links TRBV7-6 to TRBJ2-1, with D maybe TRBD2 (5 bases). Germline CDR1 SGHVS, CDR2 FNYEAQ. V gave up 5 bases and J gave up 0 bases, with 14 bases separating them. This CDR3 is 16 amino acids long. This CDR3 is CASSPRGSSSYNEQFF. The DNA of the CDR3 is TGTGCCAGCAGCCCAAGAGGGTCGAGCTCCTACAATGAGCAGTTCTTC.

The chain couples TRBV6-5 to TRBJ2-5, with TRBD2 identical over 9 bases. The V segment lost 2 bases and the J segment 5 bases; nucleotides outside the gene matches: 9. This CDR3 is built from 16 residues. The V gene's germline CDR1 is MNHEY and CDR2 SVGAGI. The CDR3 DNA sequence: TGTGCCAGCAGTTACACCGCTAGCGGGGAAGGGGAGACCCAGTACTTC. It yields the protein CASSYTASGEGETQYF.

This sequence joins TRBV7-9 and TRBJ2-1; D perhaps matches TRBD2 (5 bases). CDR1 SEHNR and CDR2 FQNEAQ come from the germline V gene (reference sequence). The ends were cut back, 6 bases at V and 0 bases at J, with 12 bases in the middle. CDR3 length equals 15 residues. CDR3 protein: CASSLQRSSYNEQFF. The CDR3 DNA sequence: TGTGCCAGCAGTTTACAGCGGTCCTCCTACAATGAGCAGTTCTTC.